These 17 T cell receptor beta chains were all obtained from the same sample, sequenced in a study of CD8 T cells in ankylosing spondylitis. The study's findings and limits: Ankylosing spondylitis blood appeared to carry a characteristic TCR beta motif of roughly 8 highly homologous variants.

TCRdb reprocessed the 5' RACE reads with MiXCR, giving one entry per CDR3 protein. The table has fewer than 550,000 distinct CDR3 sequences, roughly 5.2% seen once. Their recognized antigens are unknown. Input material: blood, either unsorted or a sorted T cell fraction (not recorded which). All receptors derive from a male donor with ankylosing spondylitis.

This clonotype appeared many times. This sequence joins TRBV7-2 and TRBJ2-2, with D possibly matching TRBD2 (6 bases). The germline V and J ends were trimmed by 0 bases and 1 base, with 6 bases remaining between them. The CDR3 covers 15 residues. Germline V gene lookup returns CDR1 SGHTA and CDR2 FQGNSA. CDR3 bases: TGTGCCAGCAGCTTAGCCGGGGGGAACACCGGGGAGCTGTTTTTT. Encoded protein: CASSLAGGNTGELFF.

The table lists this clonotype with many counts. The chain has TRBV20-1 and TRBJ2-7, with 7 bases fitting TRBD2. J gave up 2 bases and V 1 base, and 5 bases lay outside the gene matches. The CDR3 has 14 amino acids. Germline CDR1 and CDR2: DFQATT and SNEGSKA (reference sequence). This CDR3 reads CSARASGKAYEQYF. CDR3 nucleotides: TGCAGTGCTAGAGCCAGCGGGAAAGCCTACGAGCAGTACTTC.

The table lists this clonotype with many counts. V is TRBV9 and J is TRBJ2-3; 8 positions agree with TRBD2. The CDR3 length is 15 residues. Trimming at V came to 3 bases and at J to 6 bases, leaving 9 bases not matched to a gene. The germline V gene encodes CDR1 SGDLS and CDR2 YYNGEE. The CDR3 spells CASSGVAGTPDTQYF. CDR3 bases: TGTGCCAGCAGCGGGGTAGCGGGGACCCCTGATACGCAGTATTTT. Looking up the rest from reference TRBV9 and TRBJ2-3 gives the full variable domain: DSGVTQTPKHLITATGQRVTLRCSPRSGDLSVYWYQQSLDQGLQFLIQYYNGEERAKGNILERFSAQQFPDLHSELNLSSLELGDSALYFCASSGVAGTPDTQYFGPGTRLTVL.

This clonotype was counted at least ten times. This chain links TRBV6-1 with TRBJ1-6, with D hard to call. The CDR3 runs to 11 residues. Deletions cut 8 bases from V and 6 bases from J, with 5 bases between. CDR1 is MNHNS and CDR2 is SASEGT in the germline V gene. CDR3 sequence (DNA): TGTGCCAGCGATGGTAATTCACCCCTCCACTTT. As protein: CASDGNSPLHF.

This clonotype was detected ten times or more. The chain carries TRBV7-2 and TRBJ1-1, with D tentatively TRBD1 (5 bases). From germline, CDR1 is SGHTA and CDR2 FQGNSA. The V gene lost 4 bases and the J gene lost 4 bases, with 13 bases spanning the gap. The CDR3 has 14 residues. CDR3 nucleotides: TGTGCCAGCAGCTATGCGTGGCAGGGCACTGAAGCTTTCTTT. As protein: CASSYAWQGTEAFF.

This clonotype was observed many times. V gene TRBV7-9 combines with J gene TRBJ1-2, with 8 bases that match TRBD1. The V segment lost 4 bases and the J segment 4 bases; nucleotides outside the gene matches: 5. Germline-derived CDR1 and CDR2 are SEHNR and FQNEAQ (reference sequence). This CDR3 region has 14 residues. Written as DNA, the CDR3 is TGTGCCAGCAGCTCCTCAGGGGGCCTCTATGGCTACACCTTC. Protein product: CASSSSGGLYGYTF.

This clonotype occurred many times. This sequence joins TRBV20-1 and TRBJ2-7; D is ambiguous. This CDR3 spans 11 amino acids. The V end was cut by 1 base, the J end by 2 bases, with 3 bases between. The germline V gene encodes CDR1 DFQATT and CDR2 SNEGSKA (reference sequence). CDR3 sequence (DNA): TGCAGTGCTAGAGGTCCCTACGAGCAGTACTTC. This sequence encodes CSARGPYEQYF.

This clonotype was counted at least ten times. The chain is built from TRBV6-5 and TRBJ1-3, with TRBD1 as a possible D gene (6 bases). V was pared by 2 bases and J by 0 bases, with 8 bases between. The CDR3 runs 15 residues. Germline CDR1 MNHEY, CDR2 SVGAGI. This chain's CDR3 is CASSYRGVSGNTIYF. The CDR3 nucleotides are TGTGCCAGCAGTTACAGGGGGGTCTCTGGAAACACCATATATTTT.

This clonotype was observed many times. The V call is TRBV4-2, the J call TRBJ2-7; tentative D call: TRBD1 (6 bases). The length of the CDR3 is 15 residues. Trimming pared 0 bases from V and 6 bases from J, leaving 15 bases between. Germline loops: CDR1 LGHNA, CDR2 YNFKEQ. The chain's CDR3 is CASSQDLQRGGEQYF. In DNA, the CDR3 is TGTGCCAGCAGCCAAGATTTACAACGAGGGGGCGAGCAGTACTTC.

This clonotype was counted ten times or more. CDR3 protein: CATSRDAGGTQYF. For the CDR3, the DNA is TGTGCCACCAGCAGAGATGCAGGAGGTACGCAGTATTTT. This chain links TRBV15 with TRBJ2-3; perhaps TRBD2 as D (5 bases). CDR1 is LNHNV and CDR2 is YYDKDF in the germline V gene (reference sequence). V was shortened by 0 bases and J by 8 bases, with 9 bases between the two germline ends. The CDR3 consists of 13 residues.

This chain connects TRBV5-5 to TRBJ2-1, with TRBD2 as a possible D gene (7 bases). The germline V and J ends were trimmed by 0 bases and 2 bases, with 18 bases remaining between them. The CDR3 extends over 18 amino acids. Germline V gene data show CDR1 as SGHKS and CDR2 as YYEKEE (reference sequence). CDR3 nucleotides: TGTGCCAGCAGCTTGGGAGAGGGGACGGGGGGCCCCTACAATGAGCAGTTCTTC. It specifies CASSLGEGTGGPYNEQFF. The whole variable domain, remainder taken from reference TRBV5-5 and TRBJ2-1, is DAGVTQSPTHLIKTRGQQVTLRCSPISGHKSVSWYQQVLGQGPQFIFQYYEKEERGRGNFPDRFSARQFPNYSSELNVNALLLGDSALYLCASSLGEGTGGPYNEQFFGPGTRLTVL.

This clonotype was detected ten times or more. The CDR3: CASSPVGGPTLHF. CDR3 nucleotide sequence: TGTGCCAGCAGCCCAGTGGGAGGACCAACCCTCCACTTT. The V call is TRBV11-2, the J call TRBJ1-6, with D hard to call. Trimming removed 5 bases from V and 14 bases from J, with 16 bases in between. The CDR3 consists of 13 residues. The germline gives CDR1 SGHAT, CDR2 FQNNGV. Based on the CDR3 plus reference TRBV11-2 and TRBJ1-6, the full variable domain is EAGVAQSPRYKIIEKRQSVAFWCNPISGHATLYWYQQILGQGPKLLIQFQNNGVVDDSQLPKDRFSAERLKGVDSTLKIQPAKLEDSAVYLCASSPVGGPTLHFGNGTRLTVT.

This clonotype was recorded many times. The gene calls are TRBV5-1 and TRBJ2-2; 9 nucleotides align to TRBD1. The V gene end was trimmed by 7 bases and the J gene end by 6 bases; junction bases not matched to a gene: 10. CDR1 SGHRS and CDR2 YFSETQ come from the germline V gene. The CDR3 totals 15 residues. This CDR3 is CASSPGQGQSGELFF. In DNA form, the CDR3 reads TGCGCCAGCTCGCCGGGACAGGGACAGTCCGGGGAGCTGTTTTTT.

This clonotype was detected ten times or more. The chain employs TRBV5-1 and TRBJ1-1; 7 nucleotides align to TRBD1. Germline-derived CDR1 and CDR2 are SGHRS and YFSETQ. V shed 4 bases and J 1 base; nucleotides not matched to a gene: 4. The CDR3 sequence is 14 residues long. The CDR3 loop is CASSVDRPNTEAFF. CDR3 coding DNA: TGCGCCAGCAGCGTGGACAGGCCGAACACTGAAGCTTTCTTT.

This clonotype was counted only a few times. CDR3 protein: CSGSGELLGEQFF. CDR3 sequence (DNA): TGCAGTGGTAGCGGAGAGTTGTTGGGTGAGCAGTTCTTC. The gene calls are TRBV20-1 and TRBJ2-1, with D maybe TRBD2 (6 bases). The CDR3 extends over 13 amino acids. CDR1 is DFQATT, CDR2 SNEGSKA, per germline (reference sequence). V was pared by 7 bases and J by 9 bases, with 19 bases between.

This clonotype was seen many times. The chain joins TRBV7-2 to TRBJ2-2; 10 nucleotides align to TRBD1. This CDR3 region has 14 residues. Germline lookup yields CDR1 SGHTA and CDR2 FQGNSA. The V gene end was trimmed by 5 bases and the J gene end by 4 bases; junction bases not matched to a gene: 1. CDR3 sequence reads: CASSRDRGTGELFF. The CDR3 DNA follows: TGTGCCAGCAGCCGGGACAGGGGCACCGGGGAGCTGTTTTTT.

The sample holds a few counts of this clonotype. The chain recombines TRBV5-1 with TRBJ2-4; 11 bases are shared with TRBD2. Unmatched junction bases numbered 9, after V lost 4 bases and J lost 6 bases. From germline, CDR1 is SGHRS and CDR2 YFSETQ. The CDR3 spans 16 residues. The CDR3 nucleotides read TGCGCCAGCAGCCTAACACTAGCGGGAGAGGGAAACATTCAGTACTTC. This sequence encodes CASSLTLAGEGNIQYF.